This TCR beta chain was observed in a study of T cells in Graves' hyperthyroidism and ophthalmopathy. This clonotype has just a few counts. The antigen is unknown. Using RNA transcripts as the source, TCR beta CDR3 regions were amplified. The HTBI primer set served for first-round RT-PCR of the TCR CDR3. TCRdb analysed the multiplex PCR reads with MiXCR anew, one entry per CDR3 protein. This table holds roughly 750,000 distinct CDR3 sequences, roughly 17% found once. General study results and limits: In simple terms, a model built on 13 V-J features told ophthalmopathy apart from stable hyperthyroidism.

The diagnostic basis comprised clinical symptoms, serum thyroxine and TRAb, thyroid ultrasound and orbital computed tomography. Trimming cost V 6 bases and J 6 bases; bases outside gene matches: 10. The germline V gene has CDR1 MNHNS and CDR2 SASEGT. This CDR3 is built from 15 residues. The gene calls are TRBV6-1 and TRBJ2-3; TRBD1 aligns across 9 bases. The sample comprised blood. The receptor was derived from a man between 18 and 35 years old with Graves' hyperthyroidism. For the CDR3, the DNA is TGTGCCAGCAGGGGGGGACAGGGCTTCAGCGATACGCAGTATTTT. It translates to CASRGGQGFSDTQYF.